The next 17 T cell receptor beta chains were all read from a single sample in a study of cytomegalovirus exposure and HLA in healthy donors. Primers for the PCR totalled 60 Vbeta and 13 Jbeta. Assay used: immunoSEQ multiplex PCR; TCRdb lists only in-frame clones, some missing. Of around 120,000 clones in the sample, around two thirds were seen once. The sequenced sample was PBMCs. These receptors originate from a woman aged 40-49 years in good health and CMV-seropositive.

The chain joins TRBV5-1 to TRBJ1-1; 7 bases are a match to TRBD1. V was pared by 4 bases and J by 4 bases, with 7 bases of the junction left unmatched. Germline CDR1 SGHRS, CDR2 YFSETQ. This CDR3 comprises 14 residues. As DNA, the CDR3 is TGCGCCAGCAGCCCCTCAGCAGGGGGCACTGAAGCTTTCTTT. It yields the protein CASSPSAGGTEAFF.

V usage is TRBV10-3 and J usage is TRBJ1-2; unclear D gene. V lost 9 bases, J lost 2 bases, and 10 bases lay in between. Per germline, CDR1 ENHRY and CDR2 SYGVKD. This CDR3 is 12 amino acids long. The CDR3 sequence: CAMRTVNYGYTF. CDR3 coding DNA: TGTGCCATGAGGACTGTCAACTATGGCTACACCTTC.

The gene calls are TRBV7-2 and TRBJ1-3; unclear D gene. CDR3 length equals 15 residues. In germline, CDR1 is SGHTA, CDR2 FQGNSA. The ends were cut back, 6 bases at V and 0 bases at J, with 12 bases in the middle. In DNA, the CDR3 is TGTGCCAGCAGTTTTACTTTGCACTCTGGAAACACCATATATTTT. This sequence encodes CASSFTLHSGNTIYF.

The rearrangement joins TRBV7-2 to TRBJ1-5; 7 bases map to TRBD1. V lost 5 bases and J lost 0; bases outside the gene matches: 7. Germline V CDR1 and CDR2: SGHTA, FQGNSA. This CDR3 is 16 amino acids long. The CDR3 sequence is CASSLGQTYSNQPQHF. The CDR3 coding sequence is TGTGCCAGCAGCCTGGGACAGACCTATAGCAATCAGCCCCAGCATTTT.

The chain employs TRBV7-3 and TRBJ1-6; D not certain. The ends were cut back, 0 bases at V and 0 bases at J, with 6 bases in the middle. The CDR3 is made up of 16 amino acids. CDR1 SGHTA and CDR2 FQGTGA come from the germline V gene. The chain's CDR3 is CASSLTGSSYNSPLHF. CDR3 nucleotides: TGTGCCAGCAGCTTAACCGGGAGCTCCTATAATTCACCCCTCCACTTT.

As to this clone: Other DNA sequences in the same sample also yield this CDR3. V is TRBV5-1 and J is TRBJ1-4, with 9 bases matching TRBD1. The CDR3 loop spans 15 amino acids. CDR1 is SGHRS, CDR2 YFSETQ, per germline. The ends lost 0 bases at V and 5 bases at J; junction bases unmatched: 2. The DNA of the CDR3 is TGCGCCAGCAGCTTGGGGGGGACAGGGAATGAAAAACTGTTTTTT. As protein: CASSLGGTGNEKLFF.

The V call is TRBV19, the J call TRBJ1-6; 7 bases fit TRBD1. The CDR3 extends over 14 amino acids. V trimming: 7 bases; J trimming: 8 bases; junction bases outside the gene matches: 8. Germline values: CDR1 LNHDA, CDR2 SQIVND (reference sequence). The DNA for the CDR3 is TGTGCCAGTACCGGCGACAGGGAGTATTCACCCCTCCACTTT. It codes for CASTGDREYSPLHF.

This clone came up a few times. V is TRBV11-3 and J is TRBJ1-3; 9 bases are shared with TRBD1. V trimming: 5 bases; J trimming: 2 bases; junction bases outside the gene matches: 7. CDR1 is SGHNT and CDR2 is YENEEA in the germline V gene. The CDR3 sequence is 16 residues long. The CDR3 spells CASSRDRTGAGNTIYF. Written as DNA, the CDR3 is TGTGCCAGCAGCCGGGATAGGACAGGGGCTGGAAACACCATATATTTT.

CDR3 DNA: TGTGCCAGTAGTATAAGACAGGAAAATGAAAAACTGTTTTTT. This encodes CASSIRQENEKLFF. The genes are TRBV19 and TRBJ1-4; the D gene is possibly TRBD1 (6 bases). The V end was cut by 2 bases, the J end by 5 bases, with 9 bases between. This CDR3 is 14 amino acids long. Looked up from germline, CDR1 is LNHDA and CDR2 is SQIVND (reference sequence).

V gene TRBV4-3 combines with J gene TRBJ2-5, with D uncertain. CDR1 is LGHNA and CDR2 is YSLEER in the germline V gene. This CDR3 spans 15 amino acids. With 0 bases removed from V and 2 bases from J, the gap between germline ends came to 10 bases. The CDR3 coding sequence is TGCGCCAGCAGCCAAGAGGGTACAGCTCAAGAGACCCAGTACTTC. This gives the protein CASSQEGTAQETQYF.

The V call is TRBV7-9, the J call TRBJ2-5; possibly TRBD2 for D (5 bases). This CDR3 contains 15 residues. The germline V gene has CDR1 SEHNR and CDR2 FQNEAQ (reference sequence). With 5 bases removed from V and 3 bases from J, the gap between germline ends came to 16 bases. CDR3 region: CASSLTRIGEETQYF. The CDR3 DNA reads TGTGCCAGCAGCCTCACTAGAATCGGCGAAGAGACCCAGTACTTC.

DNA of the CDR3: TGTGCCAGCACGTTTCGGGACAGGGGGCATGGCTACACCTTC. It is translated as CASTFRDRGHGYTF. This chain joins TRBV7-2 and TRBJ1-2; 12 bases align to TRBD1. This CDR3 is built from 14 residues. J was trimmed by 6 bases and V by 7 bases; bases with no gene match: 6. Germline assignment: CDR1 SGHTA and CDR2 FQGNSA.

The chain combines TRBV18 with TRBJ2-7; TRBD2 might be the D (6 bases). Trimming stripped 2 bases from V and 2 bases from J, with 13 bases between. The CDR3 length is 15 residues. Germline V gene sequence: CDR1 KGHSH, CDR2 LQKENI. CDR3 protein: CASSPSAGNPYEQYF. CDR3 in DNA: TGTGCCAGCTCACCATCGGCGGGGAACCCCTACGAGCAGTACTTC.

The sample holds a few counts of this clone. The chain recombines TRBV4-1 with TRBJ2-7, with 10 bases lining up with TRBD2. V lost 1 base to trimming and J lost 1 base; unmatched junction nucleotides: 4. The CDR3 has 16 residues. Germline assignment: CDR1 MGHRA and CDR2 YSYEKL. This CDR3 reads CASSQGISGGSYEQYF. DNA for the CDR3: TGCGCCAGCAGCCAAGGAATTAGCGGGGGGTCCTACGAGCAGTACTTC.

V is TRBV18 and J is TRBJ2-5, with D uncertain. Trimming shortened V by 3 bases and J by 1 base, and 9 bases separated the two germline ends. Germline-derived CDR1 and CDR2 are KGHSH and LQKENI. This CDR3 region has 14 residues. CDR3 in amino acids: CASSPPKPQETQYF. DNA for the CDR3: TGTGCCAGCTCACCTCCTAAGCCCCAAGAGACCCAGTACTTC.

This sequence joins TRBV11-3 and TRBJ2-2; D unclear. This CDR3 is built from 13 residues. The ends were cut back, 6 bases at V and 1 base at J, with 6 bases in the middle. Germline V gene data show CDR1 as SGHNT and CDR2 as YENEEA. Written as DNA, the CDR3 is TGTGCCAGCAGTCCAGGGAACACCGGGGAGCTGTTTTTT. This gives the protein CASSPGNTGELFF.

This chain joins TRBV6-5 and TRBJ1-2; 7 bases match TRBD1. Germline lookup yields CDR1 MNHEY and CDR2 SVGAGI. The CDR3 contains 13 residues. Germline trimming cut 2 bases from V and 4 bases from J; bases unmatched to any gene: 1. The CDR3 is CASSYGTVYGYTF. For the CDR3, the DNA is TGTGCCAGCAGTTACGGGACAGTCTATGGCTACACCTTC.